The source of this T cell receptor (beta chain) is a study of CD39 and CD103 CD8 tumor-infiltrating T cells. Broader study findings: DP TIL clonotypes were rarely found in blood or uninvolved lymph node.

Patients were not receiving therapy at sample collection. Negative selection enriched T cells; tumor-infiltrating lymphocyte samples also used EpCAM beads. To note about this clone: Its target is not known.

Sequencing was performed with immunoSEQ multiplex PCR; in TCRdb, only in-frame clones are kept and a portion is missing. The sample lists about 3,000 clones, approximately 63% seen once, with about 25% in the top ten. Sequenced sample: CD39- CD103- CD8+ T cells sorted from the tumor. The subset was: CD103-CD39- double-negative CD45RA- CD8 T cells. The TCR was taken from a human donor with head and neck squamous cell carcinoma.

The DNA of the CDR3 is TGTGCCAGCAGTTTAGATAACAGGGCAGGGGATGAGCAGTTCTTC. Its translation: CASSLDNRAGDEQFF. This chain joins TRBV28 and TRBJ2-1; D is perhaps TRBD1 (6 bases). The CDR3 is 15 residues long. The V and J ends lost 2 bases and 8 bases respectively, with 16 bases between them. Germline V CDR1 and CDR2: MDHEN, SYDVKM.